This T cell receptor beta chain was captured in a study of cytomegalovirus exposure and HLA in healthy donors. V was cut by 4 bases and J by 3 bases, with 14 bases left in between. Per the germline V gene, CDR1 is SGHDT and CDR2 is YYEEEE. There are 14 residues in the CDR3. Primers for the PCR totalled 60 Vbeta and 13 Jbeta. Clones were sequenced by immunoSEQ multiplex PCR, and TCRdb holds only the in-frame ones, with some missing. This table has over 110,000 clones, approximately 79% appearing once. This clone was observed a few times. The chain recombines TRBV5-6 with TRBJ2-7; D is perhaps TRBD2 (6 bases). Specimen: PBMCs. The source of this sequence is a man aged 18 to 29 in good health and CMV-seronegative. The chain's CDR3 is CASSPGLGNYEQYF. CDR3 nucleotide sequence: TGTGCCAGCAGCCCGGGACTTGGTAACTACGAGCAGTACTTC. Using reference TRBV5-6 and TRBJ2-7 for the parts outside the CDR3, the full variable domain is DAGVTQSPTHLIKTRGQQVTLRCSPKSGHDTVSWYQQALGQGPQFIFQYYEEEERQRGNFPDRFSGHQFPNYSSELNVNALLLGDSALYLCASSPGLGNYEQYFGPGTRLTVT.